A selection of T cell receptor beta chains follows, all from one sample in a study of graft-versus-host responses after intestinal transplantation. TCRdb's table, derived via immunoSEQ multiplex PCR, lists solely in-frame clones and lacks some. This table has more than 40,000 clones, approximately 95% appearing once. These TCRs' antigens remain unknown. This specimen was unstimulated CD8+ T cells sorted from spleen or lymph node cells, taken before transplant. The receptors shown here come from a human donor who was the organ donor for an intestinal transplant. Both conserved end residues are part of each CDR3. D genes are given only for firm matches. Clone size is not always given. Where it is, it says once, few, many or a class for expanded clones.

D,size,length,V,J,DNA,CDR3
NA,NA,13,TRBV9,TRBJ2-3,TGTGCCAGCAGCGTAGGAGGCACAGATACGCAGTATTTT,CASSVGGTDTQYF
NA,NA,14,TRBV7-8,TRBJ2-7,TGTGCCAGCAGTGAGAACTTGTTGAGGGTCGAGCAGTACTTC,CASSENLLRVEQYF
NA,NA,13,TRBV28,TRBJ2-7,TGTGCCAGCAGTTCACCTTCTGGGGACGAGCAGTACTTC,CASSSPSGDEQYF
TRBD1,NA,14,TRBV30,TRBJ2-7,TGTGCCTGGAGTGTGACAGGGGGCCCCTACGAGCAGTACTTC,CAWSVTGGPYEQYF
TRBD2,NA,16,TRBV7-3,TRBJ2-5,TGTGCCAGCAGCTTATCTTTCGGGGGGTCATCGGAGACCCAGTACTTC,CASSLSFGGSSETQYF
TRBD1,NA,17,TRBV4-3,TRBJ1-2,TGCGCCAGCAGCCGTACCGATGCAGGGGGTACGAACTATGGCTACACCTTC,CASSRTDAGGTNYGYTF
TRBD1,NA,19,TRBV28,TRBJ2-4,TGTGCCAGCAGTTTAATGGGACAGGGGTCTGACTATACAGTAGGCATTCAGTACTTC,CASSLMGQGSDYTVGIQYF
TRBD1,NA,15,TRBV11-1,TRBJ2-1,TGTGCCAGCAGCTTACAGGGGGCTGAAGGGGATGAGCAGTTCTTC,CASSLQGAEGDEQFF
NA,once,13,TRBV5-1,TRBJ1-1,TGCGCCAGCAAAGATGTCTCGAACACTGAAGCTTTCTTT,CASKDVSNTEAFF
NA,NA,14,TRBV30,TRBJ1-1,TGTGCCTGGAGTTTAGGGCAGGCGAACACTGAAGCTTTCTTT,CAWSLGQANTEAFF
NA,NA,14,TRBV28,TRBJ2-7,TGTGCCAGCAGTTTAAGGGACATCCCCTACGAGCAGTACTTC,CASSLRDIPYEQYF
NA,once,14,TRBV27,TRBJ1-6,TGTGCCAGCAGTTTGGTGACAGATAATTCACCCCTCCACTTT,CASSLVTDNSPLHF
TRBD1,NA,15,TRBV4-1,TRBJ1-1,TGCGCCAGCAGTCAGGGGGGGGGTCTGGGCACTGAAGCTTTCTTT,CASSQGGGLGTEAFF
NA,few,15,TRBV21-1,TRBJ2-7,TGTGCCAGCCGCTACCGGGACAGGTTTGGCTACGAGCAGTACTTC,CASRYRDRFGYEQYF
TRBD2,NA,17,TRBV9,TRBJ2-5,TGTGCCAGCAGCGTAGAGGAATCCCTAGCGGGGAGAGCGACCCAGTACTTC,CASSVEESLAGRATQYF
TRBD2,NA,15,TRBV19,TRBJ2-1,TGTGCCAGTAGTACCCTAGCGGGGGTCGGGAATGAGCAGTTCTTC,CASSTLAGVGNEQFF
NA,NA,13,TRBV11-3,TRBJ2-1,TGTGCCAGCAGCTTACCCCCGGGGAATGAGCAGTTCTTC,CASSLPPGNEQFF
NA,NA,13,TRBV6-5,TRBJ2-2,TGTGCCAGCGAGGTCGGGGAACCCGGGGAGCTGTTTTTT,CASEVGEPGELFF
NA,NA,15,TRBV7-2,TRBJ2-1,TGTGCCAGCGCGTGGGGGCGTAGCTCCTACAATGAGCAGTTCTTC,CASAWGRSSYNEQFF
NA,NA,16,TRBV4-2,TRBJ1-5,TGTGCCAGCAGCCAGTCGATAGGGGGGGCGGATCAGCCCCAGCATTTT,CASSQSIGGADQPQHF
TRBD2,NA,17,TRBV13,TRBJ2-5,TGTGCCAGCAGCCGAGTCACTAGCGGGGTCGAGGGAGAGACCCAGTACTTC,CASSRVTSGVEGETQYF
TRBD1,NA,18,TRBV14,TRBJ2-7,TGTGCCAGCAGCCAACAAGGAACCGGGACAGGGGGGACCTACGAGCAGTACTTC,CASSQQGTGTGGTYEQYF
TRBD1,NA,14,TRBV5-5,TRBJ2-1,TGTGCCAGCAGCTCGGGACAGGGATACAATGAGCAGTTCTTC,CASSSGQGYNEQFF
NA,few,14,TRBV27,TRBJ2-7,TGTGCCAGCAGTGACGACAACTTCTCCTACGAGCAGTACTTC,CASSDDNFSYEQYF
NA,NA,19,TRBV4-3,TRBJ1-6,TGCGCCAGCAGCCTCTTCCTAGGGCTGAATAGCTCCTATAATTCACCCCTCCACTTT,CASSLFLGLNSSYNSPLHF
NA,NA,16,TRBV2,TRBJ2-3,TGTGCCAGCAGTGAACTGGCGGGGGCTAGCACAGATACGCAGTATTTT,CASSELAGASTDTQYF
NA,once,14,TRBV28,TRBJ1-4,TGTGCCAGCATGCAGGGGTCGCTTAATGAAAAACTGTTTTTT,CASMQGSLNEKLFF
TRBD1,NA,14,TRBV29-1,TRBJ1-3,TGCAGCGTTGAAGAGACAGGGTCCGGAAACACCATATATTTT,CSVEETGSGNTIYF
NA,NA,19,TRBV4-3,TRBJ1-5,TGCGCCAGCAGCCAAGACGGGCCCATCGGGTCGGGACAACTACAACCCCAGCATTTT,CASSQDGPIGSGQLQPQHF
TRBD1,NA,14,TRBV16,TRBJ2-7,TGTGCCAGCAGCCCAGGGACAGGGAGCAACGAGCAGTACTTC,CASSPGTGSNEQYF
TRBD1,NA,13,TRBV28,TRBJ1-6,TGTGCCAGCAGTTTACCAGGGGGTTCACCCCTCCACTTT,CASSLPGGSPLHF
NA,NA,14,TRBV7-9,TRBJ2-7,TGTGCCAGCAGCCCCTCCAGTAAACCCTACGAGCAGTACTTC,CASSPSSKPYEQYF
NA,NA,18,TRBV13,TRBJ2-1,TGTGCCAGCAGCCCAGGCGTGGAACAGACCCCCCTCTACAATGAGCAGTTCTTC,CASSPGVEQTPLYNEQFF
NA,once,18,TRBV30,TRBJ2-2,TGTGCCTGGATGGGTGTCAGTTACAGGGCCACGAACACCGGGGAGCTGTTTTTT,CAWMGVSYRATNTGELFF
NA,NA,13,TRBV19,TRBJ2-7,TGTGCCAGTAACCCCGGGACACCCTACGAGCAGTACTTC,CASNPGTPYEQYF
NA,once,20,TRBV12-2,TRBJ1-4,TGTGCAAGTCGCTTAGAGGACCCGGGGGCCAGAAGAGCAACTAATGAAAAACTGTTTTTT,CASRLEDPGARRATNEKLFF
NA,NA,13,TRBV7-6,TRBJ1-1,TGTGCCAGCAGCTTAGGTCCGAGCACTGAAGCTTTCTTT,CASSLGPSTEAFF
NA,NA,16,TRBV2,TRBJ1-5,TGTGCCAGCAGTGATAGGGACATCTATAGCAATCAGCCCCAGCATTTT,CASSDRDIYSNQPQHF
TRBD1,NA,15,TRBV7-9,TRBJ2-7,TGTGCCAGCAGCTCGGGGACAGACAGCTCCTACGAGCAGTACTTC,CASSSGTDSSYEQYF
NA,NA,15,TRBV9,TRBJ1-2,TGTGCCAGCAGCAACAAAGGTATACCAACATCCGGGTCCACCTTC,CASSNKGIPTSGSTF
NA,NA,12,TRBV29-1,TRBJ1-1,TGCAGCGTTGAACACAAGGACACTGAAGCTTTCTTT,CSVEHKDTEAFF